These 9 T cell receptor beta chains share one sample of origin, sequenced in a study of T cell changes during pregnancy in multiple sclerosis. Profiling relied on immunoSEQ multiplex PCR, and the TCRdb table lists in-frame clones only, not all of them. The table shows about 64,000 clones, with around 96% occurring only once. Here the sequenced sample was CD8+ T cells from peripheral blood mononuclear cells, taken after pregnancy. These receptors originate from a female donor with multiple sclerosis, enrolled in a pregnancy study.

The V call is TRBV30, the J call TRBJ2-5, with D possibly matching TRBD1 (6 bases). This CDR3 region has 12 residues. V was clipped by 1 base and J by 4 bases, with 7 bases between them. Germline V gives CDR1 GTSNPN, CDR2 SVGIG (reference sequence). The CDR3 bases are TGTGCCTGGAGTGGGGGGCCAGAGACCCAGTACTTC. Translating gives CAWSGGPETQYF.

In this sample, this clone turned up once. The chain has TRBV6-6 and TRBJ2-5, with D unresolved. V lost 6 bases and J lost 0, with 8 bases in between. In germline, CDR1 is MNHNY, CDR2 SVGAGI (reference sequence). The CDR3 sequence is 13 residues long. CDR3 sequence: CASRKTDQETQYF. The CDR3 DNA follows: TGTGCCAGCAGGAAAACGGACCAAGAGACCCAGTACTTC.

The DNA of the CDR3 is TGTGCCAGCAGTTTACAAAGCTGGACCGGGGAGCTGTTTTTT. This gives the protein CASSLQSWTGELFF. J is TRBJ2-2 and V is TRBV28; D uncertain. The V and J ends lost 2 bases and 5 bases respectively, with 9 bases between them. Germline-derived CDR1 and CDR2 are MDHEN and SYDVKM. The CDR3 has 14 residues.

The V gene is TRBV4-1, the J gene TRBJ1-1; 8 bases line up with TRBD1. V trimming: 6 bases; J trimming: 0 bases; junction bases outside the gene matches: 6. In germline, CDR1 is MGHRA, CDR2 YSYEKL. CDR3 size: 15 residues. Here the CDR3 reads CASSLTQGVNTEAFF. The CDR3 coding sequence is TGCGCCAGCAGTCTTACACAGGGGGTGAACACTGAAGCTTTCTTT.

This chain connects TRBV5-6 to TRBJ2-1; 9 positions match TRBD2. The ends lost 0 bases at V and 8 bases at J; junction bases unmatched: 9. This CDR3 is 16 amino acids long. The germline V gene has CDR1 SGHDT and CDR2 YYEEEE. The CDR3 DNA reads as TGTGCCAGCAGCTTGGTCGCGCTAGCGGGAAACCATGAGCAGTTCTTC. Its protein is CASSLVALAGNHEQFF.

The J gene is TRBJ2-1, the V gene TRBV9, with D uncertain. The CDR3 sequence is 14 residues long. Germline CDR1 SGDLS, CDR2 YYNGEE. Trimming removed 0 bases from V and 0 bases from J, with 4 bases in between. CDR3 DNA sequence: TGTGCCAGCAGCGTAGGGAGCTCCTACAATGAGCAGTTCTTC. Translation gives CASSVGSSYNEQFF.

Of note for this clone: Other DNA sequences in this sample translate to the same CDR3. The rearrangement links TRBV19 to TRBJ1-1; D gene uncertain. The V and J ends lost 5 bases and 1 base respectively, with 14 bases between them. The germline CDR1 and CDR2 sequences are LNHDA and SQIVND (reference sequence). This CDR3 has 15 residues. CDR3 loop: CASSLTGRGNTEAFF. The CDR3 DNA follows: TGTGCCAGTAGTCTTACGGGGAGAGGGAACACTGAAGCTTTCTTT.

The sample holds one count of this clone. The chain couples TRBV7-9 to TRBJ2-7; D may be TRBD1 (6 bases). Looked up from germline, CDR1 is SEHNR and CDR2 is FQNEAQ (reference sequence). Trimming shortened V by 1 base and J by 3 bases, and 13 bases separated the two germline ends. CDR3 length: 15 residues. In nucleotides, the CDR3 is TGTGCCAGCAGCTTAGTGCAACAGGGATACTACGAGCAGTACTTC. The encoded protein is CASSLVQQGYYEQYF.

The CDR3 here is CASSPPSPRTGGETQYF. Here the CDR3 DNA reads TGTGCCAGCAGTCCACCCTCGCCTCGGACAGGGGGGGAGACCCAGTACTTC. The J gene is TRBJ2-5, the V gene TRBV28, with TRBD1 identical over 10 bases. Trimming cost V 5 bases and J 5 bases; bases outside gene matches: 14. The length of the CDR3 is 17 residues. Germline CDR1 is MDHEN and CDR2 is SYDVKM.